These 32 T cell receptor beta chains were all obtained from the same sample, sequenced in a study of memory CD4+ T cells and cytomegalovirus serostatus. Method: immunoSEQ multiplex PCR; TCRdb's copy keeps in-frame clones and lacks some. The table records almost 55,000 clones, around three quarters of them present only once. Single viable CD3+CD4+CD8-CD45RO+ cells were sorted as the memory CD4+ T cells. Sample: memory CD4+ T cells from blood. The receptor source for this set is an adult in good health and CMV-seronegative.

A few counts support this clone. This chain connects TRBV28 to TRBJ2-2; 10 nucleotides align to TRBD1. The CDR3 runs 14 residues. Germline CDR1 is MDHEN and CDR2 is SYDVKM. The V and J ends lost 6 bases and 4 bases, in that order; junction bases with no gene match: 2. The CDR3, as DNA: TGTGCCAGCAGGTGGGACAGGGGCACCGGGGAGCTGTTTTTT. This gives the protein CASRWDRGTGELFF.

The rearrangement joins TRBV25-1 to TRBJ2-2; D is possibly TRBD1 (6 bases). This CDR3 comprises 18 residues. Germline loops: CDR1 MGHDK, CDR2 SYGVNS. Trimming cost V 5 bases and J 1 base, with 20 bases left between them. The CDR3 DNA sequence: TGTGCCAGCAGTTTATACGGAACAGGGTACGAGAACACCGGGGAGCTGTTTTTT. Amino acids: CASSLYGTGYENTGELFF.

The chain joins TRBV29-1 to TRBJ1-2, with D hard to call. CDR1 and CDR2 from the germline V gene are SQVTM and ANQGSEA. The CDR3 covers 14 residues. V lost 5 bases, J lost 4 bases, and 17 bases lay in between. CDR3 sequence (DNA): TGCAGCGTTCTCCCAAGTGGAGGAGGCTATGGCTACACCTTC. This translates into CSVLPSGGGYGYTF. The full variable domain, its missing parts supplied by reference TRBV29-1 and TRBJ1-2, is SAVISQKPSRDICQRGTSLTIQCQVDSQVTMMFWYRQQPGQSLTLIATANQGSEATYESGFVIDKFPISRPNLTFSTLTVSNMSPEDSSIYLCSVLPSGGGYGYTFGSGTRLTVV.

This clone was seen a single time. The rearrangement joins TRBV30 to TRBJ1-1; D ambiguous. The V gene's germline CDR1 is GTSNPN and CDR2 SVGIG (reference sequence). Trimming left V 1 base short and J 3 bases short, with 9 bases between. The CDR3 length is 13 residues. CDR3 DNA: TGTGCCTGGAGTGCAGGCTTAGACACTGAAGCTTTCTTT. This translates into CAWSAGLDTEAFF.

V and J are TRBV6-1 and TRBJ1-5, with 10 nucleotides matching TRBD1. Germline V gives CDR1 MNHNS, CDR2 SASEGT. J was trimmed by 6 bases and V by 6 bases; bases with no gene match: 5. The CDR3 contains 14 residues. In nucleotides, the CDR3 is TGTGCCAGCAGGACAGGGGGCGGCGGTCAGCCCCAGCATTTT. Translated, it gives CASRTGGGGQPQHF.

This chain links TRBV5-1 with TRBJ2-5; D is perhaps TRBD2 (6 bases). CDR3 size: 14 residues. Germline assignment: CDR1 SGHRS and CDR2 YFSETQ. V dropped 6 bases and J dropped 3 bases, with 15 bases sitting between them. The CDR3 region is CASNMGGWKETQYF. CDR3 DNA: TGCGCCAGCAACATGGGGGGATGGAAAGAGACCCAGTACTTC.

This clone counts as medium-sized. The CDR3 reads CATHDSTSYEQFF. CDR3 coding DNA: TGTGCCACTCATGACAGTACTTCGTATGAGCAGTTCTTC. The chain employs TRBV19 and TRBJ2-1, with D perhaps matching TRBD1 (5 bases). Trimming shortened V by 10 bases and J by 8 bases, and 18 bases separated the two germline ends. The germline V gene encodes CDR1 LNHDA and CDR2 SQIVND (reference sequence). The CDR3 has 13 residues.

This clone was counted between two and nine times. The chain combines TRBV4-2 with TRBJ1-5, with a tentative D call TRBD1 (6 bases). Trimming cost V 4 bases and J 5 bases, with 12 bases left between them. CDR1 is LGHNA, CDR2 YNFKEQ, per germline. The CDR3 consists of 14 residues. The CDR3 nucleotides are TGTGCCAGCAGCCTTACAGGGTCGGATCAGCCCCAGCATTTT. This gives the protein CASSLTGSDQPQHF.

The genes are TRBV4-1 and TRBJ2-4; 11 bases are a match to TRBD2. There are 20 residues in the CDR3. Germline V gene data show CDR1 as MGHRA and CDR2 as YSYEKL. J gave up 0 bases and V 1 base, and 11 bases lay outside the gene matches. CDR3 nucleotides: TGCGCCAGCAGCCAAGGCGCCCTAGCGGGAGGCTTCCTAGCCAAAAACATTCAGTACTTC. Translated, it gives CASSQGALAGGFLAKNIQYF.

The V and J genes are TRBV6-5 and TRBJ2-7; possibly TRBD1 for D (6 bases). Per germline, CDR1 MNHEY and CDR2 SVGAGI. The CDR3 totals 14 residues. V was clipped by 2 bases and J by 7 bases, with 15 bases between them. The CDR3 sequence: CASSYPGASREQYF. DNA of the CDR3: TGTGCCAGCAGTTACCCAGGGGCCTCGAGGGAGCAGTACTTC.

V gene TRBV5-1 combines with J gene TRBJ1-3; a possible D gene is TRBD1 (6 bases). CDR3 size: 15 residues. The germline V gene encodes CDR1 SGHRS and CDR2 YFSETQ. Trimming removed 5 bases from V and 0 bases from J, with 12 bases in between. CDR3 residues: CASRPDSVSGNTIYF. The CDR3, as DNA: TGCGCCAGCAGGCCGGACAGTGTCTCTGGAAACACCATATATTTT.

This chain joins TRBV6-4 and TRBJ2-5, with no clear D. The ends were cut back, 7 bases at V and 3 bases at J, with 18 bases in the middle. Germline lookup yields CDR1 MRHNA and CDR2 SNTAGT. This CDR3 comprises 15 residues. The CDR3 nucleotides are TGTGCCAGCAACGGTGGATCTGGCGGTAAAGAGACCCAGTACTTC. It is translated as CASNGGSGGKETQYF.

This clone was counted a few times. The V call is TRBV6-1, the J call TRBJ1-5; D is ambiguous. The CDR3 length is 14 residues. V lost 4 bases and J 0 bases, leaving 7 bases between the germline ends. Germline CDR1 and CDR2: MNHNS and SASEGT. The CDR3 nucleotides are TGTGCCAGCAGTGCGGGGTATAGCAATCAGCCCCAGCATTTT. Translated: CASSAGYSNQPQHF.

This chain uses TRBV28 with TRBJ1-5; 12 bases are shared with TRBD1. The CDR3 spans 16 residues. Germline assignment: CDR1 MDHEN and CDR2 SYDVKM. V shed 4 bases and J 6 bases; nucleotides not matched to a gene: 7. CDR3 coding DNA: TGTGCCAGCAGTTCCCCCGGGACAGGGGGCATTCAGCCCCAGCATTTT. Residues: CASSSPGTGGIQPQHF. The full variable domain, completed using reference TRBV28 and TRBJ1-5, is DVKVTQSSRYLVKRTGEKVFLECVQDMDHENMFWYRQDPGLGLRLIYFSYDVKMKEKGDIPEGYSVSREKKERFSLILESASTNQTSMYLCASSSPGTGGIQPQHFGDGTRLSIL.

The V call is TRBV5-1, the J call TRBJ1-6; D remains unclear. Deletions cut 7 bases from V and 8 bases from J, with 19 bases between. This CDR3 comprises 15 residues. From germline, CDR1 is SGHRS and CDR2 YFSETQ. The CDR3 spells CASRLGSLLDSPLHF. CDR3 nucleotide sequence: TGCGCCAGCCGTCTTGGATCCCTTCTGGATTCACCCCTCCACTTT.

The V call is TRBV29-1, the J call TRBJ1-1; D gene ambiguous. This CDR3 is 15 amino acids long. The germline CDR1 and CDR2 sequences are SQVTM and ANQGSEA. V lost 8 bases and J 5 bases, leaving 24 bases between the germline ends. CDR3 bases: TGCAGCTCCAGAACTCCGGGTAGGGAAAGTACTGAAGCTTTCTTT. As protein: CSSRTPGRESTEAFF.

The chain employs TRBV5-6 and TRBJ2-5; 7 bases map to TRBD2. V dropped 4 bases and J dropped 7; count of bases not matched to a gene: 16. Germline loops: CDR1 SGHDT, CDR2 YYEEEE. The CDR3 consists of 16 residues. The CDR3 is CASSISQALTGGTQYF. The CDR3 bases are TGTGCCAGCAGCATCTCACAGGCACTTACGGGGGGGACCCAGTACTTC.

The chain employs TRBV19 and TRBJ1-3, with 8 bases lining up with TRBD1. V gave up 5 bases and J gave up 2 bases; unmatched junction bases: 11. Germline lookup yields CDR1 LNHDA and CDR2 SQIVND (reference sequence). The CDR3 spans 17 residues. The CDR3 protein is CASSVQPYRGAGNTIYF. The CDR3 DNA follows: TGTGCCAGTAGTGTACAACCGTACAGGGGGGCTGGAAACACCATATATTTT.

The chain is built from TRBV7-9 and TRBJ2-7, with a weak D call TRBD2 (5 bases). Germline values: CDR1 SEHNR, CDR2 FQNEAQ (reference sequence). CDR3 length: 13 amino acids. Trimming took off 8 bases at V and 2 bases at J, with 13 bases between the two ends. The chain's CDR3 is CASPGKPPYEQYF. The CDR3 DNA reads TGTGCCAGCCCGGGGAAACCTCCCTACGAGCAGTACTTC.

CDR3 residues: CASSKSATASSYEQYF. Here the CDR3 DNA reads TGTGCCAGTAGTAAAAGCGCCACAGCCTCTTCCTACGAGCAGTACTTC. This sequence joins TRBV19 and TRBJ2-7; no definite D call. CDR1 and CDR2 (germline): LNHDA, SQIVND (reference sequence). V lost 4 bases, J lost 1 base, and 17 bases lay in between. This CDR3 spans 16 amino acids.

This clone was seen a few times. This sequence joins TRBV18 and TRBJ2-7, with 10 nucleotides matching TRBD2. The CDR3 is 16 residues long. With 4 bases clipped from V and 0 bases from J, the junction kept 6 bases outside the gene matches. Germline V gene data show CDR1 as KGHSH and CDR2 as LQKENI. CDR3: CASSRRPSGGSYEQYF. CDR3 bases: TGTGCCAGCTCACGTCGACCTAGCGGGGGCTCCTACGAGCAGTACTTC.

The chain recombines TRBV5-4 with TRBJ2-2; the D is unclear. V was clipped by 1 base and J by 0 bases, with 4 bases between them. The CDR3 has 14 amino acids. In germline, CDR1 is SGHNT, CDR2 YYREEE (reference sequence). CDR3 amino acids: CASSLSANTGELFF. The CDR3 DNA reads as TGTGCCAGCAGCTTGAGCGCGAACACCGGGGAGCTGTTTTTT.

The J gene is TRBJ2-1, the V gene TRBV14; D not certain. Germline lookup yields CDR1 SGHDN and CDR2 FVKESK. Trimming shortened V by 0 bases and J by 1 base, and 7 bases separated the two germline ends. The CDR3 has 15 residues. As DNA, the CDR3 is TGTGCCAGCAGCCAAGACCTCGGGTCCTACAATGAGCAGTTCTTC. The encoded protein is CASSQDLGSYNEQFF.

The chain links TRBV5-1 to TRBJ2-6; D remains unclear. Germline values: CDR1 SGHRS, CDR2 YFSETQ. V was clipped by 5 bases and J by 0 bases, with 9 bases between them. This CDR3 has 15 amino acids. The CDR3 DNA reads TGCGCCAGCAGTTACGAGAGCTCTGGGGCCAACGTCCTGACTTTC. Translated, it gives CASSYESSGANVLTF.

About this clone itself: A much more abundant neighbour one base away suggests this may be a read error. The rearrangement links TRBV6-1 to TRBJ1-5, with TRBD1 as a possible D gene (6 bases). In germline, CDR1 is MNHNS, CDR2 SASEGT. V lost 5 bases, J lost 1 base, and 6 bases lay in between. The CDR3 totals 13 residues. Written as DNA, the CDR3 is TGTGCCAGCAGTCAGGGGAGCAATCAGCCCCAGCATTTT. Its translation: CASSQGSNQPQHF.

DNA of the CDR3: TGTGCCAGCAGCCAACCCCTTGACGGGACAGCTAATCCTAACTATGGCTACACCTTC. This codes for CASSQPLDGTANPNYGYTF. V and J are TRBV14 and TRBJ1-2; TRBD1 agrees at 7 bases. This CDR3 contains 19 residues. Germline CDR1 is SGHDN and CDR2 is FVKESK. With 2 bases clipped from V and 0 bases from J, the junction kept 15 bases outside the gene matches.

The chain has TRBV28 and TRBJ2-2, with 9 positions matching TRBD2. Germline V gives CDR1 MDHEN, CDR2 SYDVKM. J was trimmed by 3 bases and V by 6 bases; bases with no gene match: 17. This CDR3 has 19 amino acids. The CDR3 sequence is CASSPYRTSGRRDTGELFF. The CDR3 DNA follows: TGTGCCAGCAGCCCTTACCGTACTAGCGGGCGGCGAGACACCGGGGAGCTGTTTTTT. Full variable domain (rest looked up from reference TRBV28 and TRBJ2-2): DVKVTQSSRYLVKRTGEKVFLECVQDMDHENMFWYRQDPGLGLRLIYFSYDVKMKEKGDIPEGYSVSREKKERFSLILESASTNQTSMYLCASSPYRTSGRRDTGELFFGEGSRLTVL.

This clone was detected only once. V gene TRBV28 combines with J gene TRBJ2-7, with TRBD1 as a possible D gene (6 bases). This CDR3 has 15 residues. Per the germline V gene, CDR1 is MDHEN and CDR2 is SYDVKM. V was cut by 5 bases and J by 1 base, with 15 bases left in between. The CDR3 sequence is CASSRPLQGSYEQYF. CDR3 sequence (DNA): TGTGCCAGCAGTCGACCCCTTCAGGGGTCCTACGAGCAGTACTTC.

The rearrangement links TRBV28 to TRBJ2-7; maybe TRBD2 (5 bases). The CDR3 has 17 amino acids. The germline V gene has CDR1 MDHEN and CDR2 SYDVKM. The V end lost 1 base, the J end lost 4 bases, and 20 bases lay between the germline ends. In DNA, the CDR3 is TGTGCCAGCAGTTTATCCGGGATTGGGCAAGCCGCATACGAGCAGTACTTC. This translates into CASSLSGIGQAAYEQYF. The full variable domain, in which reference TRBV28 and TRBJ2-7 provide the parts outside the CDR3, is DVKVTQSSRYLVKRTGEKVFLECVQDMDHENMFWYRQDPGLGLRLIYFSYDVKMKEKGDIPEGYSVSREKKERFSLILESASTNQTSMYLCASSLSGIGQAAYEQYFGPGTRLTVT.

The chain uses TRBV29-1 and TRBJ2-7, with 8 bases aligning to TRBD1. Per germline, CDR1 SQVTM and CDR2 ANQGSEA. The V gene end was trimmed by 4 bases and the J gene end by 7 bases; junction bases not matched to a gene: 9. The CDR3 has 13 residues. The CDR3 sequence is CSVAVGRTGEQYF. CDR3 DNA: TGCAGCGTTGCAGTAGGTCGGACAGGGGAGCAGTACTTC.

The chain has TRBV29-1 and TRBJ1-1, with D unresolved. Trimming cost V 5 bases and J 0 bases, with 7 bases left between them. Germline V gene data show CDR1 as SQVTM and CDR2 as ANQGSEA. This CDR3 contains 12 residues. CDR3 sequence (DNA): TGCAGCGTTCTCAAGTTGAACACTGAAGCTTTCTTT. Translated, it gives CSVLKLNTEAFF.

The J gene is TRBJ2-1, the V gene TRBV5-4, with D maybe TRBD1 (5 bases). Trimming removed 3 bases at V and 6 bases at J, with 16 bases between. The CDR3 spans 15 residues. The germline V gene has CDR1 SGHNT and CDR2 YYREEE (reference sequence). CDR3: CASSSAGIAANEQFF. Here the CDR3 DNA reads TGTGCCAGCAGCTCAGCAGGGATCGCAGCCAATGAGCAGTTCTTC.